Below, 13 T cell receptor beta chains from the same sample are listed, as sequenced in a study of OX40 agonist ivuxolimab in advanced cancers. The table came from immunoSEQ multiplex PCR; TCRdb's copy has only in-frame clones and leaves some out. The data hold 52,000 or so clones, with around four fifths observed a single time. Specimen: CD4+ or CD8+ T cells sorted from blood, collected in a trial of the OX40 agonist ivuxolimab. The receptors stem from an adult with an advanced solid tumor such as melanoma, head and neck, liver or kidney cancer.

V gene TRBV9 combines with J gene TRBJ1-1; D unclear. Trimming cost V 0 bases and J 1 base, with 10 bases left between them. CDR1 is SGDLS, CDR2 YYNGEE, per germline. CDR3 length: 15 residues. CDR3 region: CASSVGPDQNTEAFF. CDR3 sequence (DNA): TGTGCCAGCAGCGTAGGTCCAGACCAGAACACTGAAGCTTTCTTT.

The chain is built from TRBV7-2 and TRBJ2-1, with D possibly being TRBD1 (5 bases). Trimming left V 5 bases short and J 8 bases short, with 13 bases between. Germline CDR1 reads SGHTA; CDR2 reads FQGNSA. This CDR3 has 13 residues. CDR3 sequence: CASSLGHLDEQFF. In nucleotides, the CDR3 is TGTGCCAGCAGCCTCGGACACCTAGATGAGCAGTTCTTC.

The chain recombines TRBV9 with TRBJ2-3; TRBD1 agrees at 9 bases. Germline V CDR1 and CDR2: SGDLS, YYNGEE. With V trimmed by 3 bases and J by 4 bases, 12 bases remained unmatched. CDR3 length equals 17 residues. CDR3 in amino acids: CASSAPSWDRAADTQYF. CDR3 sequence (DNA): TGTGCCAGCAGCGCCCCCAGCTGGGACAGGGCTGCAGATACGCAGTATTTT.

The CDR3 region has the DNA TGTGCCAGCAGTTACAGGGAATCACCCCTCCACTTT. Protein: CASSYRESPLHF. This sequence joins TRBV6-5 and TRBJ1-6, with no clear D. The CDR3 consists of 12 residues. V was trimmed by 2 bases and J by 10 bases, leaving 6 bases between them. Germline V gives CDR1 MNHEY, CDR2 SVGAGI.

This chain uses TRBV6-5 with TRBJ1-6; possible D gene TRBD1, 6 bases. Deletions cut 5 bases from V and 6 bases from J, with 14 bases between. The germline V gene has CDR1 MNHEY and CDR2 SVGAGI. The CDR3 sequence is 15 residues long. In nucleotides, the CDR3 is TGTGCCAGCAGTCCCGCCGGACAGCCTAATTCACCCCTCCACTTT. Translated, it gives CASSPAGQPNSPLHF.

The J gene is TRBJ1-2, the V gene TRBV7-9; possibly TRBD1 for D (5 bases). Trimming removed 2 bases from V and 11 bases from J, with 18 bases in between. The germline CDR1 and CDR2 sequences are SEHNR and FQNEAQ (reference sequence). The CDR3 is 14 residues long. In nucleotides, the CDR3 is TGTGCCAGCAGCTTACGGGACTCCGGCCTGGGGTACACCTTC. It codes for CASSLRDSGLGYTF.

As DNA, the CDR3 is TGCGCCGTCCCCTGTTGTCGGGACACTGAAGCTTTCTTT. Translated: CAVPCCRDTEAFF. The chain couples TRBV5-1 to TRBJ1-1; no clear D gene. Trimming removed 10 bases at V and 3 bases at J, with 16 bases between. The CDR3 contains 13 residues. Germline V lookup: CDR1 SGHRS, CDR2 YFSETQ.

The chain joins TRBV27 to TRBJ2-3; D gene ambiguous. Germline CDR1 and CDR2: MNHEY and SMNVEV (reference sequence). The CDR3 has 14 residues. The ends were cut back, 5 bases at V and 2 bases at J, with 11 bases in the middle. The DNA of the CDR3 is TGTGCCAGCAGTCCCTATTCGAACACAGATACGCAGTATTTT. This translates into CASSPYSNTDTQYF.

The CDR3 here is CASSESVPGARNTIYF. CDR3 in DNA: TGCGCCAGCAGTGAGTCAGTTCCAGGGGCGAGAAACACCATATATTTT. The chain has TRBV10-1 and TRBJ1-3, with D possibly TRBD1 on 6 matching bases. Germline-derived CDR1 and CDR2 are WNHNN and SYGVQD (reference sequence). The CDR3 covers 16 residues. Trimming cost V 0 bases and J 5 bases, with 14 bases left between them.

V is TRBV14 and J is TRBJ1-2; D possibly corresponds to TRBD1 (5 bases). V dropped 6 bases and J dropped 8 bases, with 13 bases sitting between them. Germline loops: CDR1 SGHDN, CDR2 FVKESK. The CDR3 loop spans 12 amino acids. Here the CDR3 DNA reads TGTGCCAGCAGGATTAGGGGCGGAGGCTACACCTTC. Encoded protein: CASRIRGGGYTF. Complete variable domain (other parts from reference TRBV14 and TRBJ1-2): EAGVTQFPSHSVIEKGQTVTLRCDPISGHDNLYWYRRVMGKEIKFLLHFVKESKQDESGMPNNRFLAERTGGTYSTLKVQPAELEDSGVYFCASRIRGGGYTFGSGTRLTVV.

This chain links TRBV4-1 with TRBJ1-5; D perhaps matches TRBD1 (5 bases). The CDR3 is 14 amino acids. The germline gives CDR1 MGHRA, CDR2 YSYEKL. Trimming took off 6 bases at V and 0 bases at J, with 9 bases between the two ends. The CDR3 DNA follows: TGCGCCAGCAGACGGACATTTAGCAATCAGCCCCAGCATTTT. Its protein product is CASRRTFSNQPQHF.

This chain joins TRBV5-5 and TRBJ1-1; D possibly corresponds to TRBD1 (6 bases). Germline V CDR1 and CDR2: SGHKS, YYEKEE (reference sequence). V gave up 1 base and J gave up 4 bases, with 14 bases separating them. The CDR3 has 15 residues. CDR3 bases: TGTGCCAGCAGCTTGTCAGGGGTATCTCTCACTGAAGCTTTCTTT. This codes for CASSLSGVSLTEAFF.

Details on this clone: The sample holds other DNA sequences that translate to the same CDR3. The chain has TRBV5-5 and TRBJ1-1, with D possibly TRBD1 on 6 matching bases. CDR1 and CDR2 (germline): SGHKS, YYEKEE (reference sequence). The CDR3 is 14 amino acids. Trimming took off 0 bases at V and 5 bases at J, with 11 bases between the two ends. CDR3 protein: CASSLEGGGTEAFF. In DNA, the CDR3 is TGTGCCAGCAGCTTGGAAGGGGGAGGGACTGAAGCTTTCTTT.